This T cell receptor beta chain came from a study of molecular identifiers for immune sequencing clone quantification. General observations from the study: A single cell's spiked Jurkat TCR RNA was reportedly detectable among about a million naive cells. For effector cells, clones above 20 RNA copies held over 97% of molecules; for naive cells, under 1%.

J gave up 5 bases and V 6 bases, and 6 bases lay outside the gene matches. The CDR3 contains 13 residues. Germline-derived CDR1 and CDR2 are LGHNA and YSLEER. Remarks on this clonotype: Antigen: not known.

A single record per CDR3 protein comes from TCRdb applying MiXCR to the PCR reads. The table lists about 640,000 distinct CDR3 sequences, just under 20% of them singletons. The source material was naive CD8+ T cells from blood, with Jurkat cell RNA spiked in. Described subset: FACS-sorted CD8+CD4-CCR7+CD45RA+ naive T cells. V is TRBV4-3 and J is TRBJ2-5, with 7 nucleotides matching TRBD1. The TCR comes from a human donor in good health. Some libraries in this study had Jurkat cell RNA spiked in. This CDR3 is CASRTGLWETQYF. The CDR3 DNA sequence: TGCGCCAGCAGGACAGGGCTATGGGAGACCCAGTACTTC.